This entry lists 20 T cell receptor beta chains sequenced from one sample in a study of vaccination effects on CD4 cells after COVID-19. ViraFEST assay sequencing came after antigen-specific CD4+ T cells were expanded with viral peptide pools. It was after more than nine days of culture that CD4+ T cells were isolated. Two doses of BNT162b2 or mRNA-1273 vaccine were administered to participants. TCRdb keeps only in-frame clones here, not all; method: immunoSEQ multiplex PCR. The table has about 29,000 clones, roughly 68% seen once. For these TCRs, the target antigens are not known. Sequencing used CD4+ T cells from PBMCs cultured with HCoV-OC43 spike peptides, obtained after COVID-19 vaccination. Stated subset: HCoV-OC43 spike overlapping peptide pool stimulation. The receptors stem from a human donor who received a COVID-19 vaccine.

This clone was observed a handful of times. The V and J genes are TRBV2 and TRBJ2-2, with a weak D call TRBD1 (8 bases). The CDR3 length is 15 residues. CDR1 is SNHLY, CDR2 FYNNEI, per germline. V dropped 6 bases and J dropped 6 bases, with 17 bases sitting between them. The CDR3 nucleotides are TGTGCCAGCAGCAATACAGGGGGAGGGTCCGGGGAGCTGTTTTTT. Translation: CASSNTGGGSGELFF.

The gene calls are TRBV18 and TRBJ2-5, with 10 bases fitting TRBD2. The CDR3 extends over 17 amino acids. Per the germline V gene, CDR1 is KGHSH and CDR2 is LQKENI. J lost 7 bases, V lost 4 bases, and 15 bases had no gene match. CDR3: CASSRNKIAGGLATQYF. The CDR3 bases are TGTGCCAGCTCACGGAATAAAATAGCGGGGGGTCTCGCGACCCAGTACTTC.

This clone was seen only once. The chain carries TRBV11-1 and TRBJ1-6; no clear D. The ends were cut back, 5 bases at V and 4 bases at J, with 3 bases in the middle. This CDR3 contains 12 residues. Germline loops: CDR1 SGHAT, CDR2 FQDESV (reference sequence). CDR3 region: CASSQYNSPLHF. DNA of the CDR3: TGTGCCAGCAGCCAATATAATTCACCCCTCCACTTT.

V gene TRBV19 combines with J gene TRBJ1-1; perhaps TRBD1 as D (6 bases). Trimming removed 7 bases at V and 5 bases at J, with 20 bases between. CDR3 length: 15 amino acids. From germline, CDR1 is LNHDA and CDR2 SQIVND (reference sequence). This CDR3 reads CASNNRRGGATEAFF. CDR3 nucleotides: TGTGCCAGTAACAACCGGAGGGGGGGGGCGACTGAAGCTTTCTTT.

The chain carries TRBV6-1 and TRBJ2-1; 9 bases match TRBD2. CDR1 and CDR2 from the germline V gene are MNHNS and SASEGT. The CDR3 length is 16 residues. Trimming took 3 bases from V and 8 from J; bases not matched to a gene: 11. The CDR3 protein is CASSDLKAGGLYEQFF. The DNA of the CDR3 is TGTGCCAGCAGTGACTTAAAAGCGGGAGGCCTGTATGAGCAGTTCTTC.

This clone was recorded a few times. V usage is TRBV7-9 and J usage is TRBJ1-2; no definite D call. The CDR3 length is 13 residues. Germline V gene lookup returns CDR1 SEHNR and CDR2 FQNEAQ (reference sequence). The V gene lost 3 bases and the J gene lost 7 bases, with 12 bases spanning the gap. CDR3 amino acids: CASSFLRFSGYTF. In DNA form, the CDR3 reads TGTGCCAGCAGCTTTCTCAGGTTTTCTGGCTACACCTTC.

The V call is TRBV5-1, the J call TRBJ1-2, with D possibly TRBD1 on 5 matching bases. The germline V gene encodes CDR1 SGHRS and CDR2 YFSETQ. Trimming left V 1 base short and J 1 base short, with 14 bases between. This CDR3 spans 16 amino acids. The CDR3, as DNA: TGCGCCAGCAGCTTGCATGAGGGGCCCTTTAACTATGGCTACACCTTC. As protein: CASSLHEGPFNYGYTF.

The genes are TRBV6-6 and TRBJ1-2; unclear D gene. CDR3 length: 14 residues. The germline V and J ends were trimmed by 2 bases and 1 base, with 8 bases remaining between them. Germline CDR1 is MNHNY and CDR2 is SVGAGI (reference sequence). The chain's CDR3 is CASSYVPNNYGYTF. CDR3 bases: TGTGCCAGCAGTTACGTACCCAATAACTATGGCTACACCTTC.

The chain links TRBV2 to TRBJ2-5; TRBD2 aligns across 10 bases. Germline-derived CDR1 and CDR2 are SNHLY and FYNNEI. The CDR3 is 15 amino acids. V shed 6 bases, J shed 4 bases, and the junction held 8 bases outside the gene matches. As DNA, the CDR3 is TGTGCCAGCAGAACTGCGGCTAGCGGGGGAGAGACCCAGTACTTC. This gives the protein CASRTAASGGETQYF.

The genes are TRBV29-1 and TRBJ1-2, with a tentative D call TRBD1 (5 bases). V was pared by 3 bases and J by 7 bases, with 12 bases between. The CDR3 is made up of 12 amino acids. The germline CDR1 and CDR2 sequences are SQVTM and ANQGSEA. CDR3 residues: CSVEGGSGGYTF. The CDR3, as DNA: TGCAGCGTTGAGGGGGGGTCCGGTGGCTACACCTTC.

The CDR3 loop reads CASSLAGQGNTGELFF. DNA for the CDR3: TGTGCCAGCAGCTTAGCGGGACAGGGGAACACCGGGGAGCTGTTTTTT. V gene TRBV11-2 combines with J gene TRBJ2-2; TRBD1 aligns across 9 bases. CDR3 length: 16 residues. Trimming at V came to 1 base and at J to 1 base, leaving 1 base not matched to a gene. Germline CDR1 is SGHAT and CDR2 is FQNNGV.

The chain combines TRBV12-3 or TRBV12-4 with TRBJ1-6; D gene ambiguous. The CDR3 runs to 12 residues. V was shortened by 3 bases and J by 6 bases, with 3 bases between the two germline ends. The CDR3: CASSFGNSPLHF. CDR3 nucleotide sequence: TGTGCCAGCAGTTTCGGTAATTCACCCCTCCACTTT.

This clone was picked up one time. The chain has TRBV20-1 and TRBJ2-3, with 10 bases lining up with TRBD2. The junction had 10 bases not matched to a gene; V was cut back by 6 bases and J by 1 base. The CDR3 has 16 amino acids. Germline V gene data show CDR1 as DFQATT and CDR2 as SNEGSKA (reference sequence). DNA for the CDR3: TGCAGTGCAAGTGATAAAAGCGGGAGGGGCACAGATACGCAGTATTTT. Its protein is CSASDKSGRGTDTQYF.

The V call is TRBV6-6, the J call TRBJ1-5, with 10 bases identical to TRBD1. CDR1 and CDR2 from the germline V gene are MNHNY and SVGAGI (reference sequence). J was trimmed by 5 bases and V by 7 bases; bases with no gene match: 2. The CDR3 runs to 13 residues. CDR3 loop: CASTGTGDQPQHF. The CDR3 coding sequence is TGTGCCAGCACTGGGACAGGGGATCAGCCCCAGCATTTT.

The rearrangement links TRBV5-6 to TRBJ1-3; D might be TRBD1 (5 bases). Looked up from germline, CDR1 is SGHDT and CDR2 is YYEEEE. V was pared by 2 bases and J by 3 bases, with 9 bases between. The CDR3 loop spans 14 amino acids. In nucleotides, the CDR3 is TGTGCCAGCAGCTTCTGGGGGAGTGGAAACACCATATATTTT. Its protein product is CASSFWGSGNTIYF.

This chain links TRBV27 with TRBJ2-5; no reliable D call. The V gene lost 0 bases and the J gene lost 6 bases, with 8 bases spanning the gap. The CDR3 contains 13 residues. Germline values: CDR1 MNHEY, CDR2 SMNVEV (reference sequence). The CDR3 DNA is TGTGCCAGCAGTTTATCGCATGGGAAGACCCAGTACTTC. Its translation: CASSLSHGKTQYF.

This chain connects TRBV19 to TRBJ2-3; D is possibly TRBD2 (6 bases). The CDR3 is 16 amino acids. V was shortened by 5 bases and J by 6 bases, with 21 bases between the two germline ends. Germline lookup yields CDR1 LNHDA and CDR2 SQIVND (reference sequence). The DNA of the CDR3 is TGTGCCAGTAGTCGTGTAGCGGCACCGACCCCGGATACGCAGTATTTT. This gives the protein CASSRVAAPTPDTQYF. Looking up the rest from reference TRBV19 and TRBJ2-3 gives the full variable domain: DGGITQSPKYLFRKEGQNVTLSCEQNLNHDAMYWYRQDPGQGLRLIYYSQIVNDFQKGDIAEGYSVSREKKESFPLTVTSAQKNPTAFYLCASSRVAAPTPDTQYFGPGTRLTVL.

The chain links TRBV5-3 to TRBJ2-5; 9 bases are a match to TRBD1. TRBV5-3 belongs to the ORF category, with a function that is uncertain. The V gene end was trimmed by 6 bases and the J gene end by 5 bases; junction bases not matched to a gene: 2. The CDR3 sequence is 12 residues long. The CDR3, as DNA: TGTGCCAGAAAACAGGGGGCTGAGACCCAGTACTTC. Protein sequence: CARKQGAETQYF.

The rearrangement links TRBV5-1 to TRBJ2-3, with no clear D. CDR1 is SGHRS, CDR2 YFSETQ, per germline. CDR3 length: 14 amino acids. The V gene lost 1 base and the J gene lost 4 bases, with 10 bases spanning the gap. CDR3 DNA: TGCGCCAGCAGCTTGTCTCGGAGCCCAGATACGCAGTATTTT. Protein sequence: CASSLSRSPDTQYF.

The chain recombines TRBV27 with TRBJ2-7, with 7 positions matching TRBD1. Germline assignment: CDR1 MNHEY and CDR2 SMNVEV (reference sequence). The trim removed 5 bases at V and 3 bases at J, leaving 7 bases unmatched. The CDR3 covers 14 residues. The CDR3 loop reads CASSRDRAYYEQYF. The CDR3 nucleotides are TGTGCCAGCAGTCGAGACAGGGCTTACTACGAGCAGTACTTC.